This passage covers 21 T cell receptor beta chains from one sample sequenced in a study of radiation and T cells in renal cell carcinoma. Sequencing was performed with immunoSEQ multiplex PCR; in TCRdb, only in-frame clones are kept and a portion is missing. Of over 8,500 clones listed, about two thirds are singletons. Indicated treatment: treatment-naive control, cytoreductive nephrectomy. This specimen consisted of tumor tissue, obtained from a patient whose treatment was nephrectomy without radiotherapy. The receptor set was obtained from a man in his sixties with renal cell carcinoma.

This clone has a handful of counts. The chain recombines TRBV7-9 with TRBJ1-1; 8 nucleotides match TRBD1. This CDR3 is 16 amino acids long. V trimming: 5 bases; J trimming: 0 bases; junction bases outside the gene matches: 8. The germline V gene has CDR1 SEHNR and CDR2 FQNEAQ (reference sequence). The CDR3 DNA follows: TGTGCCAGCAGCAACCGGACAGGGATACTGAACACTGAAGCTTTCTTT. Its protein is CASSNRTGILNTEAFF.

V gene TRBV27 combines with J gene TRBJ2-3, with 8 nucleotides matching TRBD1. This CDR3 is built from 16 residues. CDR1 is MNHEY, CDR2 SMNVEV, per germline (reference sequence). V gave up 6 bases and J gave up 1 base; unmatched junction bases: 9. The CDR3 loop reads CASRPPPGQGTDTQYF. The DNA of the CDR3 is TGTGCCAGCAGACCACCCCCGGGACAGGGCACAGATACGCAGTATTTT.

As DNA, the CDR3 is TGTGCCAGCAGCCAAGAAACAGGGTACACTAATGAAAAACTGTTTTTT. Translation: CASSQETGYTNEKLFF. The gene calls are TRBV4-2 and TRBJ1-4; D is possibly TRBD1 (6 bases). The V end was cut by 0 bases, the J end by 2 bases, with 10 bases between. In germline, CDR1 is LGHNA, CDR2 YNFKEQ. The CDR3 contains 16 residues.

This clone has more than one count but fewer than ten. The chain links TRBV2 to TRBJ2-5; maybe TRBD1 (7 bases). Germline CDR1 is SNHLY and CDR2 is FYNNEI. CDR3 size: 15 residues. Between the trimmed V and J ends, which lost 7 bases and 4 bases, there was a span of 19 bases. The CDR3 nucleotides read TGTGCCAGCACCGAGGGGACAGTCGGGGGAGAGACCCAGTACTTC. Amino acid sequence: CASTEGTVGGETQYF. The complete variable domain, with remaining parts taken from reference TRBV2 and TRBJ2-5, reads EPEVTQTPSHQVTQMGQEVILRCVPISNHLYFYWYRQILGQKVEFLVSFYNNEISEKSEIFDDQFSVERPDGSNFTLKIRSTKLEDSAMYFCASTEGTVGGETQYFGPGTRLLVL.

The chain employs TRBV19 and TRBJ2-7, with D perhaps matching TRBD1 (6 bases). Between the trimmed V and J ends, which lost 3 bases and 2 bases, there was a span of 11 bases. This CDR3 is built from 14 residues. Germline CDR1 and CDR2: LNHDA and SQIVND (reference sequence). The CDR3 sequence: CASSMTGQTYEQYF. The DNA for the CDR3 is TGTGCCAGTAGTATGACCGGACAGACCTACGAGCAGTACTTC.

The chain carries TRBV9 and TRBJ2-2; D not resolved. The CDR3 loop spans 16 amino acids. CDR1 SGDLS and CDR2 YYNGEE come from the germline V gene. Trimming took 3 bases from V and 0 from J, leaving 12 bases between them. CDR3 region: CASSASAAANTGELFF. In DNA form, the CDR3 reads TGTGCCAGCAGCGCATCCGCGGCGGCGAACACCGGGGAGCTGTTTTTT. Using reference TRBV9 and TRBJ2-2 for the parts outside the CDR3, the full variable domain is DSGVTQTPKHLITATGQRVTLRCSPRSGDLSVYWYQQSLDQGLQFLIQYYNGEERAKGNILERFSAQQFPDLHSELNLSSLELGDSALYFCASSASAAANTGELFFGEGSRLTVL.

The chain links TRBV2 to TRBJ2-3; the D is unclear. Germline assignment: CDR1 SNHLY and CDR2 FYNNEI. V lost 2 bases to trimming and J lost 0 bases, with 9 bases between them. The CDR3 length is 15 residues. This chain's CDR3 is CASSENGASTDTQYF. The CDR3 DNA reads as TGTGCCAGCAGTGAAAACGGTGCTAGCACAGATACGCAGTATTTT.

V and J are TRBV2 and TRBJ2-1; TRBD1 matches at 8 bases. With 5 bases clipped from V and 6 bases from J, the junction kept 6 bases outside the gene matches. The CDR3 totals 14 residues. Germline values: CDR1 SNHLY, CDR2 FYNNEI. This CDR3 reads CASSKQGGGNEQFF. CDR3 DNA sequence: TGTGCCAGCAGTAAACAGGGGGGAGGCAATGAGCAGTTCTTC.

The chain uses TRBV5-3 and TRBJ2-4, with D possibly TRBD1 on 5 matching bases. TRBV5-3 is an open reading frame whose function is uncertain. This CDR3 is built from 18 residues. Trimming shortened V by 4 bases and J by 1 base, and 21 bases separated the two germline ends. The CDR3 spells CARSPRAHLKGAKNIQYF. For the CDR3, the DNA is TGTGCCAGAAGCCCCCGGGCCCACCTTAAGGGGGCCAAAAACATTCAGTACTTC.

The chain is built from TRBV5-1 and TRBJ1-2; no clear D gene. The CDR3 has 13 residues. The V gene lost 2 bases and the J gene lost 8 bases, with 13 bases spanning the gap. The germline V gene encodes CDR1 SGHRS and CDR2 YFSETQ. CDR3 in amino acids: CASSFDTGTGYTF. DNA of the CDR3: TGCGCCAGCAGCTTCGACACCGGAACGGGCTACACCTTC.

This clone was seen just once. The rearrangement joins TRBV9 to TRBJ2-3, with 10 bases lining up with TRBD2. The CDR3 is made up of 15 amino acids. V trimming: 4 bases; J trimming: 3 bases; junction bases outside the gene matches: 5. The germline gives CDR1 SGDLS, CDR2 YYNGEE. The CDR3 DNA is TGTGCCAGCAGCCTAGCTAGCGGGAGTACAGATACGCAGTATTTT. It yields the protein CASSLASGSTDTQYF.

Only a few counts were recorded for this clone. The CDR3 DNA reads TGTGCCAGCAGCTTGGAGGGGGTACTCGCCGGGGAGCTGTTTTTT. Protein sequence: CASSLEGVLAGELFF. The chain combines TRBV5-4 with TRBJ2-2; weak D call: TRBD1 (6 bases). The ends were cut back, 0 bases at V and 6 bases at J, with 12 bases in the middle. The CDR3 runs 15 residues. CDR1 is SGHNT and CDR2 is YYREEE in the germline V gene (reference sequence).

V usage is TRBV27 and J usage is TRBJ1-4; the D is unclear. The CDR3 spans 14 residues. In germline, CDR1 is MNHEY, CDR2 SMNVEV (reference sequence). Trimming shortened V by 3 bases and J by 5 bases, and 10 bases separated the two germline ends. The CDR3 protein is CASSFSGVNEKLFF. The DNA of the CDR3 is TGTGCCAGCAGTTTTTCCGGGGTCAATGAAAAACTGTTTTTT.

CDR3 amino acids: CASSPGSTGDETQYF. The CDR3 DNA reads TGTGCCAGCTCACCAGGTTCGACAGGGGACGAGACCCAGTACTTC. This rearrangement joins TRBV18 to TRBJ2-5; 8 nucleotides agree with TRBD1. The CDR3 is 15 residues long. With 2 bases clipped from V and 5 bases from J, the junction kept 7 bases outside the gene matches. CDR1 is KGHSH, CDR2 LQKENI, per germline. The full variable domain, its missing parts supplied by reference TRBV18 and TRBJ2-5, is NAGVMQNPRHLVRRRGQEARLRCSPMKGHSHVYWYRQLPEEGLKFMVYLQKENIIDESGMPKERFSAEFPKEGPSILRIQQVVRGDSAAYFCASSPGSTGDETQYFGPGTRLLVL.

J is TRBJ2-7 and V is TRBV5-8; D gene uncertain. Germline lookup yields CDR1 SGHTS and CDR2 YDEGEE. V lost 4 bases and J lost 3, with 8 bases in between. The CDR3 is made up of 12 amino acids. CDR3 nucleotide sequence: TGTGCCAGCAGCCAAGATCGCTACGAGCAGTACTTC. Translation gives CASSQDRYEQYF.

The chain joins TRBV5-6 to TRBJ2-5, with D possibly being TRBD1 or TRBD2 (5 bases each). The J call may be faulty, since TRBJ2-7 better matches the DNA end. In germline, CDR1 is SGHDT, CDR2 YYEEEE. There are 12 residues in the CDR3. The CDR3 bases are TGTGCCAGCAAGGGACCGTACTACGAGCAGTACTTC. It specifies CASKGPYYEQYF.

The rearrangement uses TRBV11-2 and TRBJ1-1, with D hard to call. Germline V lookup: CDR1 SGHAT, CDR2 FQNNGV. The CDR3 is made up of 11 amino acids. Trimming cost V 4 bases and J 4 bases, with 4 bases left between them. The CDR3 coding sequence is TGTGCCAGCAGCTACACCACTGAAGCTTTCTTT. Translation gives CASSYTTEAFF.

V is TRBV18 and J is TRBJ1-1; D is uncertain. V lost 3 bases, J lost 1 base, and 6 bases lay in between. The CDR3 extends over 13 amino acids. Germline-derived CDR1 and CDR2 are KGHSH and LQKENI. The DNA for the CDR3 is TGTGCCAGCTCACCTTTCAAGAACACTGAAGCTTTCTTT. It is translated as CASSPFKNTEAFF.

The V and J genes are TRBV6-5 and TRBJ1-6, with a weak D call TRBD1 (6 bases). Per germline, CDR1 MNHEY and CDR2 SVGAGI. CDR3 size: 14 residues. V lost 6 bases and J 9 bases, leaving 15 bases between the germline ends. The CDR3 region is CASSLDRTGSPLHF. CDR3 bases: TGTGCCAGCAGCCTTGACAGGACGGGTTCACCCCTCCACTTT.

This chain joins TRBV6-5 and TRBJ2-7; D is ambiguous. Trimming cost V 5 bases and J 2 bases, with 13 bases left between them. This CDR3 has 14 residues. Germline V gene lookup returns CDR1 MNHEY and CDR2 SVGAGI. The chain's CDR3 is CASSLSSRTYEQYF. In DNA form, the CDR3 reads TGTGCCAGCAGTCTTAGTTCGAGAACCTACGAGCAGTACTTC.

This clone is categorized as medium-sized (0.01 to 0.1%). This chain links TRBV6-1 with TRBJ1-5, with D perhaps matching TRBD1 (5 bases). CDR3 length: 16 residues. The V and J ends lost 2 bases and 9 bases respectively, with 20 bases between them. The germline V gene encodes CDR1 MNHNS and CDR2 SASEGT. CDR3 amino acids: CASSEQGGAALRPQHF. The CDR3 coding sequence is TGTGCCAGCAGTGAACAAGGAGGGGCCGCCTTGAGGCCCCAGCATTTT.